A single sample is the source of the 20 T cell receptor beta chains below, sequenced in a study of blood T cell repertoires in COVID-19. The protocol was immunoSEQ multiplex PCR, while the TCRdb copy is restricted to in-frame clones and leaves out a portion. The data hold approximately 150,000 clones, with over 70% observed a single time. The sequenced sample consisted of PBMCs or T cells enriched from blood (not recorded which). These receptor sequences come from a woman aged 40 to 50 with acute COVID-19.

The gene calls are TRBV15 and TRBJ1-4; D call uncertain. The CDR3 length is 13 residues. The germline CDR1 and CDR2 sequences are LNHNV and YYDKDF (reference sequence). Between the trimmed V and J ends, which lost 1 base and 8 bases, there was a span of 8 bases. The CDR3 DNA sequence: TGTGCCACCAGCAGAGGCCCTCGGGAAAAACTGTTTTTT. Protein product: CATSRGPREKLFF.

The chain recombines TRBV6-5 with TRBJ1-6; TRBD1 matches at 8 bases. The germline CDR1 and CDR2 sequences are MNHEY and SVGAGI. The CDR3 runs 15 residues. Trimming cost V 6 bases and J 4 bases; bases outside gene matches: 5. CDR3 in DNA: TGTGCCAGCAGCAACAGGGGGGATTATAATTCACCCCTCCACTTT. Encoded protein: CASSNRGDYNSPLHF.

The CDR3 region is CASRAGQGVSEAFF. CDR3 sequence (DNA): TGTGCCAGTAGAGCGGGACAGGGGGTTTCTGAAGCTTTCTTT. The chain is built from TRBV19 and TRBJ1-1; 11 bases are shared with TRBD1. Germline CDR1 LNHDA, CDR2 SQIVND (reference sequence). The CDR3 consists of 14 residues. The ends lost 6 bases at V and 6 bases at J; junction bases unmatched: 6.

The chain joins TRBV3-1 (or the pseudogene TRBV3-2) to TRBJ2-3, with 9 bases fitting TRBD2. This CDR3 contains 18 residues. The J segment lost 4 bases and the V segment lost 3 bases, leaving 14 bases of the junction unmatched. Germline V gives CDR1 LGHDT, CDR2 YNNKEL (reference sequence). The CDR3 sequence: CASSHESWGLATADTQYF. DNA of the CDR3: TGTGCCAGCAGCCACGAGTCCTGGGGACTAGCAACCGCAGATACGCAGTATTTT.

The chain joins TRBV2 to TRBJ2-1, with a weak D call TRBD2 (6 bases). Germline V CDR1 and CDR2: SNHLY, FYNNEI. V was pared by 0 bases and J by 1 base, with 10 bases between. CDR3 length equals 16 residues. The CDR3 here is CASSEANSGSYNEQFF. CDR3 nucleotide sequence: TGTGCCAGCAGTGAAGCAAATAGCGGTTCCTACAATGAGCAGTTCTTC. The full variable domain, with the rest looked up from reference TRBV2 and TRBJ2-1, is EPEVTQTPSHQVTQMGQEVILRCVPISNHLYFYWYRQILGQKVEFLVSFYNNEISEKSEIFDDQFSVERPDGSNFTLKIRSTKLEDSAMYFCASSEANSGSYNEQFFGPGTRLTVL.

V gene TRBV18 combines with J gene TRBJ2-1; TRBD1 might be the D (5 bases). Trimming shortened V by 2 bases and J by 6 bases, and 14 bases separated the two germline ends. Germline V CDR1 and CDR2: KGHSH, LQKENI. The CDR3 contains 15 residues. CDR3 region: CASSPAQGIGNEQFF. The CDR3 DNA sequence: TGTGCCAGCTCACCAGCGCAGGGCATTGGCAATGAGCAGTTCTTC.

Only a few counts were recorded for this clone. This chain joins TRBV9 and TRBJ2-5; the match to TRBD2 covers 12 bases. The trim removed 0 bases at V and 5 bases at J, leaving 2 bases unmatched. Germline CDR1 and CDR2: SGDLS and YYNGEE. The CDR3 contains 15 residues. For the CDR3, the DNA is TGTGCCAGCAGCGTAGGACTAGCGGGAGTGGAGACCCAGTACTTC. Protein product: CASSVGLAGVETQYF.

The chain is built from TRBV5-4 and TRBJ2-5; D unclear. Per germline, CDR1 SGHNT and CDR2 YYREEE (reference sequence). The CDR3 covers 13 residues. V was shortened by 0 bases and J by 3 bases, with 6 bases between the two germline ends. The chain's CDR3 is CASSLDVEETQYF. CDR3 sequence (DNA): TGTGCCAGCAGCTTGGATGTAGAAGAGACCCAGTACTTC.

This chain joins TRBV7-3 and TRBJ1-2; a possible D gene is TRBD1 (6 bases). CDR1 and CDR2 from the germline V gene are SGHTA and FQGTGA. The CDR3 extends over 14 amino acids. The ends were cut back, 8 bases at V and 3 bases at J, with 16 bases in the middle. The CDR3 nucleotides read TGTGCCAGCGCCCCGGAGGGGGGGGACTATGGCTACACCTTC. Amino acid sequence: CASAPEGGDYGYTF. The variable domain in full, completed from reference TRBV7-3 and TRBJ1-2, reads GAGVSQTPSNKVTEKGKYVELRCDPISGHTALYWYRQSLGQGPEFLIYFQGTGAADDSGLPNDRFFAVRPEGSVSTLKIQRTERGDSAVYLCASAPEGGDYGYTFGSGTRLTVV.

In DNA, the CDR3 is TGTGCCAGCAGCCTTAGGTCTTCTAGCGCGACCTACGAGCAGTACTTC. It encodes CASSLRSSSATYEQYF. The chain is built from TRBV3-1 (or the pseudogene TRBV3-2) and TRBJ2-7; tentatively, D is TRBD2 (6 bases). V was trimmed by 4 bases and J by 2 bases, leaving 18 bases between them. CDR3 size: 16 residues. Germline CDR1 reads LGHDT; CDR2 reads YNNKEL (reference sequence).

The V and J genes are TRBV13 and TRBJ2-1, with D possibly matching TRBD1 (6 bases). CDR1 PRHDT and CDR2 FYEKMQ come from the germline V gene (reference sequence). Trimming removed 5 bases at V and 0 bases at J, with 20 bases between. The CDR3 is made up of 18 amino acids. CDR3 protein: CASSPYNLTGSSYNEQFF. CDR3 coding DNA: TGTGCCAGCAGCCCATATAATCTAACAGGGAGCTCCTACAATGAGCAGTTCTTC. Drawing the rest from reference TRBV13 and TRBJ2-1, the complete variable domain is AAGVIQSPRHLIKEKRETATLKCYPIPRHDTVYWYQQGPGQDPQFLISFYEKMQSDKGSIPDRFSAQQFSDYHSELNMSSLELGDSALYFCASSPYNLTGSSYNEQFFGPGTRLTVL.

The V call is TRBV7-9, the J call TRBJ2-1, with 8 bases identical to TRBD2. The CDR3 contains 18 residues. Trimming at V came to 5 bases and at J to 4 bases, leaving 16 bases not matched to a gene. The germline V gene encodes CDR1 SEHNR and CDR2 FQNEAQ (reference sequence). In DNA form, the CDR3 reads TGTGCCAGCAGCACCGGTTCCGGGACTAGTCGGATATACAATGAGCAGTTCTTC. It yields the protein CASSTGSGTSRIYNEQFF.

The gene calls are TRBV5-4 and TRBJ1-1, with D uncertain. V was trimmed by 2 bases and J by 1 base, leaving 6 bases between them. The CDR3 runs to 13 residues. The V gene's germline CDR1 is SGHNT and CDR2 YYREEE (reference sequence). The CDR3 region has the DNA TGTGCCAGCAGCTTTAGTGCGAACACTGAAGCTTTCTTT. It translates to CASSFSANTEAFF.

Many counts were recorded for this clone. CDR3 sequence (DNA): TGCGCCAGCAGCGCGCCAGCGGGAGTGGGAGAGACCCAGTACTTC. Translating it yields CASSAPAGVGETQYF. The chain joins TRBV5-1 to TRBJ2-5, with TRBD2 matching over 8 bases. V was clipped by 4 bases and J by 4 bases; unmatched bases: 9. The CDR3 loop spans 15 amino acids. Germline V gene data show CDR1 as SGHRS and CDR2 as YFSETQ.

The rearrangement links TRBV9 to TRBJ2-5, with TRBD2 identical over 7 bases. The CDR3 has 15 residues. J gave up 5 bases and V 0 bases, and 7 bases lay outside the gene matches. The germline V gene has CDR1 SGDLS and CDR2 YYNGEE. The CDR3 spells CASSVAAHGGETQYF. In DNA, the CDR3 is TGTGCCAGCAGCGTAGCGGCCCACGGGGGGGAGACCCAGTACTTC.

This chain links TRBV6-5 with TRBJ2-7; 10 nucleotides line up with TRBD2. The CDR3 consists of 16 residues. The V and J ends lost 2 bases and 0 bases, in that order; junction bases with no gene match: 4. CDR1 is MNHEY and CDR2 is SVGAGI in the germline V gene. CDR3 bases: TGTGCCAGCAGTTACCCGGGACTAGCGCGCTCCTACGAGCAGTACGTC. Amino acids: CASSYPGLARSYEQYV.

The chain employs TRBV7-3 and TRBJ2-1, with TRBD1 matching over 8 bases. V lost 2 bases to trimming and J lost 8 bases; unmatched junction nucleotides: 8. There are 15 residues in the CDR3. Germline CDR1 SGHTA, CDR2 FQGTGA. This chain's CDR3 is CASSLYSGGSYEQFF. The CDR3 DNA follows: TGTGCCAGCAGCTTATATTCAGGGGGCTCTTATGAGCAGTTCTTC.

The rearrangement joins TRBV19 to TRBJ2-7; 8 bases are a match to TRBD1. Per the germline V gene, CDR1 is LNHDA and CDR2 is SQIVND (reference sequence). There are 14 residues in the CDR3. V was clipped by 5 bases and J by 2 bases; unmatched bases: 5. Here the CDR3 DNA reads TGTGCCAGTAGTTGGGGGGACAGGCCCTACGAGCAGTACTTC. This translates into CASSWGDRPYEQYF.

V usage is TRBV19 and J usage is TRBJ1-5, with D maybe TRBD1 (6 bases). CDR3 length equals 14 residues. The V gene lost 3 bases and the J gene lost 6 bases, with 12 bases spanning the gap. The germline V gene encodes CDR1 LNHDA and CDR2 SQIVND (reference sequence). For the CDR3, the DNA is TGTGCCAGTAGTATTCGGCAGGGGATTCAGCCCCAGCATTTT. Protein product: CASSIRQGIQPQHF.

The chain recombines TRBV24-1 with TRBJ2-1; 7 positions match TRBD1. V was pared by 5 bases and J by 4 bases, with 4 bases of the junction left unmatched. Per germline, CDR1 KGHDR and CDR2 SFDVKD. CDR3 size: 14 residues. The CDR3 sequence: CATSARDSYNEQFF. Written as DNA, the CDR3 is TGTGCCACCAGTGCAAGGGACAGTTACAATGAGCAGTTCTTC.